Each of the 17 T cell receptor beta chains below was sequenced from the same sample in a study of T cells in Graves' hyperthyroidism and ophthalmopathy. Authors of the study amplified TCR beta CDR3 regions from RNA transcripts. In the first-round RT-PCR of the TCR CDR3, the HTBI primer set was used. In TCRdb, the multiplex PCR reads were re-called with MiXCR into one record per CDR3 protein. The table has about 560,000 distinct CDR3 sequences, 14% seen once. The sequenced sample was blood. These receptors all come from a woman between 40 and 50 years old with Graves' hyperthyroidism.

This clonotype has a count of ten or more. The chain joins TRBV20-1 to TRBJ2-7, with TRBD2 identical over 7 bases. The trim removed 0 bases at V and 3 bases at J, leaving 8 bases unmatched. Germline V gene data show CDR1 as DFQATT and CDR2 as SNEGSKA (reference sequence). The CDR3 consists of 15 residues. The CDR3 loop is CSARDQRTSLYEQYF. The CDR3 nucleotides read TGCAGTGCTAGAGATCAAAGGACTAGTCTCTACGAGCAGTACTTC.

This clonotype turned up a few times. The CDR3, as DNA: TGTGCCAGCAGCCGCCTAGCGGGAGGGCAGGGCAATGAGCAGTTCTTC. It codes for CASSRLAGGQGNEQFF. J is TRBJ2-1 and V is TRBV5-8; the match to TRBD2 covers 12 bases. Germline loops: CDR1 SGHTS, CDR2 YDEGEE. The CDR3 has 16 amino acids. V lost 4 bases and J lost 6; bases outside the gene matches: 8.

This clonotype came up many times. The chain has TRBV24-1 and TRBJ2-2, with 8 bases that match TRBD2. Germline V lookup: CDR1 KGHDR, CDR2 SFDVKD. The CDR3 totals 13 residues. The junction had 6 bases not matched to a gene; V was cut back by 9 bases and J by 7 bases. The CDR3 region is CATGTRRVGELFF. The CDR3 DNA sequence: TGTGCCACCGGGACTAGAAGGGTCGGGGAGCTGTTTTTT.

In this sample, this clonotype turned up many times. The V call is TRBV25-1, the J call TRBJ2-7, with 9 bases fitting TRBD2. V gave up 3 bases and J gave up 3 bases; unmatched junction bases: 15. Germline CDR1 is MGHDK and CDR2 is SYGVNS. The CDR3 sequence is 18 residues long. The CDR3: CASSESARGGGRSYEQYF. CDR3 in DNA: TGTGCCAGCAGTGAGAGCGCTCGCGGGGGGGGACGGAGCTACGAGCAGTACTTC.

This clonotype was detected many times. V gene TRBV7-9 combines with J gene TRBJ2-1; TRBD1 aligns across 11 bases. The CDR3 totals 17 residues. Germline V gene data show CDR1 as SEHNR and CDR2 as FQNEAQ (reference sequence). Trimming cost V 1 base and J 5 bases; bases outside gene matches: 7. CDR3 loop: CASSLDRTGGEDNEQFF. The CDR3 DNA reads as TGTGCCAGCAGCTTAGACAGGACAGGGGGCGAAGACAATGAGCAGTTCTTC.

CDR3 loop: CASSIDRGINTGELFF. The CDR3 DNA follows: TGTGCCAGTAGTATAGATCGTGGGATCAACACCGGGGAGCTGTTTTTT. The chain carries TRBV19 and TRBJ2-2; D not resolved. V lost 0 bases and J lost 2, with 10 bases in between. Germline loops: CDR1 LNHDA, CDR2 SQIVND (reference sequence). The length of the CDR3 is 16 residues.

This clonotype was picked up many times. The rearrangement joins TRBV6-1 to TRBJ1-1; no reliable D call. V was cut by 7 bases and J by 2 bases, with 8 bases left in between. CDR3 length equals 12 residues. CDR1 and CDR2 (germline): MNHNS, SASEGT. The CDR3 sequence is CASMARNTEAFF. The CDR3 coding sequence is TGTGCCAGCATGGCCAGAAACACTGAAGCTTTCTTT.

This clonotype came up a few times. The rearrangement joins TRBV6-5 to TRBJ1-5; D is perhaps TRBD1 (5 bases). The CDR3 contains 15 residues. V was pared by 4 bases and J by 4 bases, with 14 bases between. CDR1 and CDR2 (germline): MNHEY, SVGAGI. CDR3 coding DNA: TGTGCCAGCAGTTCCCCGGGACGGAAGAATCAGCCCCAGCATTTT. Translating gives CASSSPGRKNQPQHF.

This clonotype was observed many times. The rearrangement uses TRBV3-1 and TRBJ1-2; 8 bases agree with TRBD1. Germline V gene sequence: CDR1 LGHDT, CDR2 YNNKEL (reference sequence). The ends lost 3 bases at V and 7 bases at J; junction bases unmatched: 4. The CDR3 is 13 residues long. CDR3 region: CASSQTGEGGYTF. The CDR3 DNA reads TGTGCCAGCAGCCAGACAGGGGAGGGTGGCTACACCTTC.

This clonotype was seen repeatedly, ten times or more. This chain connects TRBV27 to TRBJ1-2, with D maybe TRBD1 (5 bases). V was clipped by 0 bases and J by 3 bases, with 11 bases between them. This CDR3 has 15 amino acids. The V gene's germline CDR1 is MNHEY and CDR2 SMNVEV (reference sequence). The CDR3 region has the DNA TGTGCCAGCAGTTTATCGAAACAGACAGACTATGGCTACACCTTC. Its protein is CASSLSKQTDYGYTF.

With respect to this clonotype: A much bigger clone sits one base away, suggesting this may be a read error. The DNA for the CDR3 is TGTGCCAGTAGTGCCACCCGGACTAGCGAGAGTTACGAGCAGTACTTC. It specifies CASSATRTSESYEQYF. This chain connects TRBV19 to TRBJ2-7; 9 positions agree with TRBD2. Looked up from germline, CDR1 is LNHDA and CDR2 is SQIVND (reference sequence). V shed 5 bases, J shed 4 bases, and the junction held 12 bases outside the gene matches. CDR3 length: 16 residues.

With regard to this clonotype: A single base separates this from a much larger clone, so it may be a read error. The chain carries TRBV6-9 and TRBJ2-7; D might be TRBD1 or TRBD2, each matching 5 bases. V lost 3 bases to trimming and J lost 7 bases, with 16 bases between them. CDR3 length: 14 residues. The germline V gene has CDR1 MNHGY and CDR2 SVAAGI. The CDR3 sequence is CASSYRDPAREQYF. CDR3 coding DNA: TGTGCCAGCAGTTACCGGGACCCTGCTCGGGAGCAGTACTTC.

In nucleotides, the CDR3 is TGTGCCAGCAGTCCCGGTTCGGGGGGGACACCCTATGGCTACACCTTC. Encoded protein: CASSPGSGGTPYGYTF. The V call is TRBV27, the J call TRBJ1-2; TRBD1 is a possible D gene (6 bases). V lost 5 bases to trimming and J lost 4 bases, with 20 bases between them. This CDR3 comprises 16 residues. Germline CDR1 and CDR2: MNHEY and SMNVEV (reference sequence).

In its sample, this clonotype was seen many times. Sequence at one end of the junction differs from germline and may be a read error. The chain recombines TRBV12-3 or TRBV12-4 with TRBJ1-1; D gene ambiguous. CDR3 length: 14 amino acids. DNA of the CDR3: TGTGCCAGCAGTTTCGCGGACCGGAACGCTGAAGCTTTCTTT. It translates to CASSFADRNAEAFF.

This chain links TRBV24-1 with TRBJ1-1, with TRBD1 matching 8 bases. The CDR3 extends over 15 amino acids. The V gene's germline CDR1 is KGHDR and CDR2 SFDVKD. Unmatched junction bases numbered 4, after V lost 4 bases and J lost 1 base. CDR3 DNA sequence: TGTGCCACCAGTGACATAGACAGGGGGAACACTGAAGCTTTCTTT. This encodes CATSDIDRGNTEAFF.

For the CDR3, the DNA is TGTGCCAGCAGTTTGTCACCAGCAGGCAACACCGGGGAGCTGTTTTTT. Its translation is CASSLSPAGNTGELFF. This chain connects TRBV27 to TRBJ2-2, with D unclear. This CDR3 comprises 16 residues. V was pared by 3 bases and J by 2 bases, with 13 bases between. CDR1 MNHEY and CDR2 SMNVEV come from the germline V gene (reference sequence).

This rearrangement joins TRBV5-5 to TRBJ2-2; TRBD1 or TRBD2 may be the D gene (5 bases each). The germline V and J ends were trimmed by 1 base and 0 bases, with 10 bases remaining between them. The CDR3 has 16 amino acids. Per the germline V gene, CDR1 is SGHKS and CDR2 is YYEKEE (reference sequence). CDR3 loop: CASSLTGLSNTGELFF. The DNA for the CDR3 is TGTGCCAGCAGCTTGACAGGACTTTCGAACACCGGGGAGCTGTTTTTT.